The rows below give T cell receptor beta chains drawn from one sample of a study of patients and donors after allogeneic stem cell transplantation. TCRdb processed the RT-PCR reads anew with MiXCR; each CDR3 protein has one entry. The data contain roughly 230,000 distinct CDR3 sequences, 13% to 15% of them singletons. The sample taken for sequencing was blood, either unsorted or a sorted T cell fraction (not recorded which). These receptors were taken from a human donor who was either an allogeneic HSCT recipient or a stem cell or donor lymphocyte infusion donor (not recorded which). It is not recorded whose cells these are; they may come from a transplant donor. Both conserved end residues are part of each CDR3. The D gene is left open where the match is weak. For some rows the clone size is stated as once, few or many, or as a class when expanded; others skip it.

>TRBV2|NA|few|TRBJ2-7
CASSGGTLYEQYF
TGTGCCAGCAGCGGCGGGACTCTCTACGAGCAGTACTTC
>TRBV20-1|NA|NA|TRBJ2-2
CSARDNGLHTGELFF
TGCAGTGCTAGAGATAACGGACTTCACACCGGGGAGCTGTTTTTT
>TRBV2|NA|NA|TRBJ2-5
CASSIQRGQETQYF
TGTGCCAGCAGCATACAACGTGGCCAAGAGACCCAGTACTTC
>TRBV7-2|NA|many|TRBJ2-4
CASSLEARAKNIQYF
TGTGCCAGCAGCTTAGAAGCCCGCGCCAAAAACATTCAGTACTTC
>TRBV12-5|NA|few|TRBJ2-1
CSSGQNISPGNEQFF
TGTTCTAGTGGTCAGAATATTTCGCCAGGCAATGAGCAGTTCTTC
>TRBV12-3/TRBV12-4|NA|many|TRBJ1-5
CASNRQYNQPQHF
TGTGCCAGCAATCGACAGTACAATCAGCCCCAGCATTTT
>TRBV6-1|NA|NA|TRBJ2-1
CASRRNLVWYNEQFF
TGTGCCAGCAGACGGAACCTGGTCTGGTACAATGAGCAGTTCTTC
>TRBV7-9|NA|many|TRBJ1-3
CASSFVTAFSGNTIYF
TGTGCCAGCAGCTTCGTTACAGCATTCTCTGGAAACACCATATATTTT
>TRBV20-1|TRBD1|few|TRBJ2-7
CSARPRDSPYEQYF
TGCAGTGCTAGACCCCGGGACAGCCCCTACGAGCAGTACTTC
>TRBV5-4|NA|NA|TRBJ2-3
CASSYLTGRDTDTQYF
TGTGCCAGCAGCTACCTGACAGGGAGGGACACAGATACGCAGTATTTT
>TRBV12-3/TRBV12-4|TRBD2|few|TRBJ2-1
CASSSPGTSRGDEQFF
TGTGCCAGCAGCAGTCCCGGGACTAGTCGAGGCGATGAGCAGTTCTTC
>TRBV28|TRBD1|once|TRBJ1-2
CASSTGQGVFDPLYTF
TGTGCCAGCAGCACGGGACAGGGGGTATTTGACCCCCTATACACCTTC
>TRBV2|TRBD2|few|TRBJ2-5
CASSDTSGSFATQYF
TGTGCCAGCAGTGATACTAGCGGGAGTTTTGCGACCCAGTACTTC
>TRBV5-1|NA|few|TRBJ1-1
CASSPGTRNTEAFF
TGCGCCAGCAGCCCTGGGACACGCAACACTGAAGCTTTCTTT
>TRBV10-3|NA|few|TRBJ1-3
CAISEFGSSGNTIYF
TGTGCCATCAGTGAGTTTGGCAGCTCTGGAAACACCATATATTTT
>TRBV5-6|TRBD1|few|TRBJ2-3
CASSSGTGLSTDTQYF
TGTGCCAGCAGCTCCGGGACAGGGCTTTCCACAGATACGCAGTATTTT
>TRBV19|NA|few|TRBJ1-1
CASSSQAGRGTEAFF
TGTGCCAGTAGTAGTCAGGCCGGGCGTGGCACTGAAGCTTTCTTT
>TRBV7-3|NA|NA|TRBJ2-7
CASSNSGLQPYEQYF
TGTGCCAGCAGCAACTCGGGGCTCCAACCCTACGAGCAGTACTTC
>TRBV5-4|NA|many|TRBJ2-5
CASSQDQETQYF
TGTGCCAGCAGCCAAGACCAAGAGACCCAGTACTTC
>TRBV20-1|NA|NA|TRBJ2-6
CSASGGLYSGANVLTF
TGCAGTGCTAGCGGGGGTTTATACTCTGGGGCCAACGTCCTGACTTTC
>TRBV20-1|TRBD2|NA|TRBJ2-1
CSARPQDRLAGGTYNNEQFF
TGCAGTGCTAGGCCTCAGGACCGACTAGCGGGGGGCACTTATAACAATGAGCAGTTCTTC
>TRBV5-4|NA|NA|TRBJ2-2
CASSPPRTANTGELFF
TGTGCCAGCAGCCCCCCCCGGACCGCGAACACCGGGGAGCTGTTTTTT
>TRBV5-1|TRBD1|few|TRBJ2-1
CASSQGGFGQGQFF
TGCGCCAGCAGCCAAGGGGGTTTTGGACAGGGGCAGTTCTTC
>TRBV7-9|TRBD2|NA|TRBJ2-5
CASSFLAGGAGETQYF
TGTGCCAGCAGCTTCTTAGCGGGAGGGGCCGGTGAGACCCAGTACTTC
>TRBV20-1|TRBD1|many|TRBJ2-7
CSAGAWDRASSEQYF
TGCAGTGCTGGGGCATGGGACAGGGCCTCCTCGGAGCAGTACTTC
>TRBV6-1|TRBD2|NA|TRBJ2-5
CASSRSGGAWETQYF
TGTGCCAGCAGCCGGAGCGGGGGGGCCTGGGAGACCCAGTACTTC
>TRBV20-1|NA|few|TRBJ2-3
CSARKTDTQYF
TGCAGTGCTAGAAAGACAGATACGCAGTATTTT
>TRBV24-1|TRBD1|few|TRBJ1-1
CATSDPTGPNTEAFF
TGTGCCACCAGTGATCCGACAGGGCCGAACACTGAAGCTTTCTTT
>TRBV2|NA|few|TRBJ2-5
CASKARLLQETQYF
TGTGCCAGCAAGGCTCGGCTATTACAAGAGACCCAGTACTTC
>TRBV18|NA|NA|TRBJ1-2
CASSPRQSDGYTF
TGTGCCAGCTCACCACGACAGTCAGATGGCTACACCTTC
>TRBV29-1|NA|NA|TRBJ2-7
CSVEKDFREQYF
TGCAGCGTCGAAAAGGACTTCAGGGAGCAGTACTTC
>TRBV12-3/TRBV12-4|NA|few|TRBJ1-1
CASSFGRVEAFF
TGTGCCAGCAGTTTCGGGAGGGTTGAAGCTTTCTTT
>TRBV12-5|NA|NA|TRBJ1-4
CASGWVTLRHSTNEKLFF
TGTGCTAGTGGTTGGGTGACACTCCGTCATTCAACTAATGAAAAACTGTTTTTT
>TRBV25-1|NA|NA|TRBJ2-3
CASSDATDTQYF
TGTGCCAGCAGTGACGCCACAGATACGCAGTATTTT
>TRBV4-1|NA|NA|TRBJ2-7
CASSAPTRSYEQYF
TGCGCCAGCAGCGCGCCAACTAGATCCTACGAGCAGTACTTC
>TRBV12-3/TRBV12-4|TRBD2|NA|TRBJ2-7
CASSLLGGLADEQYF
TGTGCCAGCAGTTTATTAGGGGGACTAGCGGACGAGCAGTACTTC
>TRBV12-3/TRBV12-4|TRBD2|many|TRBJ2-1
CASSLAGGGLNEQFF
TGTGCCAGCAGCCTAGCGGGAGGTGGGCTCAATGAGCAGTTCTTC
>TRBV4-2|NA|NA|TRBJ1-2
CASSPPLEGNYGYTF
TGTGCCAGCAGCCCCCCTTTGGAGGGTAACTATGGCTACACCTTC
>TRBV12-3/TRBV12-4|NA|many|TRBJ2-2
CASSSYGDRPGELFF
TGTGCCAGCAGTTCCTACGGAGATCGCCCCGGGGAGCTGTTTTTT
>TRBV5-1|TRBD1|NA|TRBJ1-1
CASSQGLTGSFNTEAFF
TGCGCCAGCAGCCAAGGTTTGACAGGGTCTTTTAACACTGAAGCTTTCTTT
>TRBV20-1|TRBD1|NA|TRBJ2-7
CSAREIGPGTGASEQYF
TGCAGTGCTAGAGAAATTGGCCCCGGGACAGGGGCCTCCGAGCAGTACTTC
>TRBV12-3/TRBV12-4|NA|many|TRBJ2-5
CASSSRGTTRETQYF
TGTGCCAGCAGTTCCCGCGGGACCACCAGGGAGACCCAGTACTTC
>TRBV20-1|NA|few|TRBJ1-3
CSARDSSAAHSGNTIYF
TGCAGTGCTAGAGATTCGTCCGCAGCACACTCTGGAAACACCATATATTTT
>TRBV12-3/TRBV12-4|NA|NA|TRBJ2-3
CASSLGTVLGNTDTQYF
TGTGCCAGCAGTTTAGGGACAGTTCTGGGTAACACAGATACGCAGTATTTT
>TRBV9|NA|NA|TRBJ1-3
CASSFRLAGSSGNTIYF
TGTGCCAGCAGCTTCAGGTTGGCAGGGAGCTCTGGAAACACCATATATTTT
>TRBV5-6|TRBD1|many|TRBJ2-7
CASSLGTEGEYF
TGTGCCAGCAGCCTCGGGACAGAAGGAGAGTACTTC
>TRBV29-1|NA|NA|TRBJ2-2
CSVEVLSAGELFF
TGCAGCGTTGAAGTTCTGAGCGCCGGGGAGCTGTTTTTT
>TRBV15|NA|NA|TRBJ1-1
CATSSGDTPTEAFF
TGTGCCACCAGCAGTGGGGACACACCCACTGAAGCTTTCTTT
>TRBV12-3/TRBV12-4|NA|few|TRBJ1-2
CASSSSAQGGYTF
TGTGCCAGCAGTTCATCCGCGCAGGGTGGCTACACCTTC
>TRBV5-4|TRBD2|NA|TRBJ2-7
CASSAGIAGGYEQYF
TGTGCCAGCAGCGCGGGCATAGCGGGAGGCTACGAGCAGTACTTC
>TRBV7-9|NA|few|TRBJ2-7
CASSVTEEQYF
TGTGCCAGCAGCGTCACAGAAGAGCAGTACTTC
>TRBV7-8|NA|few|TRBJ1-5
CASSLEQADQPQHF
TGTGCCAGCAGCTTAGAACAGGCGGATCAGCCCCAGCATTTT
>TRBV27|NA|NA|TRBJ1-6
CASSFNGRWHNSPLHF
TGTGCCAGCAGTTTTAACGGCCGTTGGCATAATTCACCCCTCCACTTT
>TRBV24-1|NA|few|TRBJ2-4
CATSDKRISKNIQYF
TGTGCCACCAGTGATAAAAGGATCTCCAAAAACATTCAGTACTTC
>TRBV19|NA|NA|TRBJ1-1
CATEGWVRPEAFF
TGTGCCACCGAGGGGTGGGTCAGGCCTGAAGCTTTCTTT